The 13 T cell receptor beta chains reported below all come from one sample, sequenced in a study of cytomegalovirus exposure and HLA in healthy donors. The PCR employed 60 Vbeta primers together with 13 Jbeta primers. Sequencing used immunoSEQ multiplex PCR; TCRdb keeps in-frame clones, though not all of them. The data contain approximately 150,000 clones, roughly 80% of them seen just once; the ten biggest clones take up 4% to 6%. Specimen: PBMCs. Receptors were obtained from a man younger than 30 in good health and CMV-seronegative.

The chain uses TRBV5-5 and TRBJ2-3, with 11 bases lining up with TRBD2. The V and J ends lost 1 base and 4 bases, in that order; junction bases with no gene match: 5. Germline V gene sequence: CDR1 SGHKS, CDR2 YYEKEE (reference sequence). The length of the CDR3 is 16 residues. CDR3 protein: CASSLRLAGSADTQYF. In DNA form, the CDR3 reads TGTGCCAGCAGCTTGAGACTAGCGGGATCGGCAGATACGCAGTATTTT.

CDR3 in DNA: TGTGCCAGCAGTTCAGAGAGACTCAATCAGCCCCAGCATTTT. It translates to CASSSERLNQPQHF. V gene TRBV28 combines with J gene TRBJ1-5; D is unclear. Germline CDR1 and CDR2: MDHEN and SYDVKM. V lost 4 bases, J lost 3 bases, and 10 bases lay in between. The length of the CDR3 is 14 residues.

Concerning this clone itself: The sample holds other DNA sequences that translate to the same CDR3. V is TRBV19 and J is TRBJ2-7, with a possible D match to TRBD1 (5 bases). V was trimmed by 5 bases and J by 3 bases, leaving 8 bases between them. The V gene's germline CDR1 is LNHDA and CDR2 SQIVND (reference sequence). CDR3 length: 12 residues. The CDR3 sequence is CASSAQGYEQYF. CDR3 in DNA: TGTGCCAGTAGTGCCCAGGGCTACGAGCAGTACTTC.

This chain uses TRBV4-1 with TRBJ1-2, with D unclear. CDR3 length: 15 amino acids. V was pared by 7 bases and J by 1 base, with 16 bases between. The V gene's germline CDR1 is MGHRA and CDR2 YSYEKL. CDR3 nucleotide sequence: TGCGCCAGCAACTCCGTCGGAGGCCTTAACTATGGCTACACCTTC. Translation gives CASNSVGGLNYGYTF.

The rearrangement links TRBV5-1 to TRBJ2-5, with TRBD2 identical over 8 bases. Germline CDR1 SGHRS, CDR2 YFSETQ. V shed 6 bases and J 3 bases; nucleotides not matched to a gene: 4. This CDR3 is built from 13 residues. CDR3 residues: CASTFSGEETQYF. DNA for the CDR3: TGCGCCAGCACGTTTAGCGGGGAAGAGACCCAGTACTTC.

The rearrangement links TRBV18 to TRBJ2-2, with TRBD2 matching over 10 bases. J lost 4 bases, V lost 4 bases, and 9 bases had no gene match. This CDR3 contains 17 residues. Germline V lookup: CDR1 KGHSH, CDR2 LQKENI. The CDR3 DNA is TGTGCCAGCTCACTTATGAAGCGGGAGGGCCGCACCGGGGAGCTGTTTTTT. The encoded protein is CASSLMKREGRTGELFF. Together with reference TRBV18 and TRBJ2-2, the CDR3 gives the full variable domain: NAGVMQNPRHLVRRRGQEARLRCSPMKGHSHVYWYRQLPEEGLKFMVYLQKENIIDESGMPKERFSAEFPKEGPSILRIQQVVRGDSAAYFCASSLMKREGRTGELFFGEGSRLTVL.

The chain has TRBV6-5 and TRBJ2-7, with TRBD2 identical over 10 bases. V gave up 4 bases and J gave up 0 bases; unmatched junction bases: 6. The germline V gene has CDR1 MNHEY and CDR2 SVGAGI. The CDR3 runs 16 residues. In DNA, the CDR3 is TGTGCCAGCAGTTCTCATACTAGCGGGATCTCCTACGAGCAGTACTTC. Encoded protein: CASSSHTSGISYEQYF.

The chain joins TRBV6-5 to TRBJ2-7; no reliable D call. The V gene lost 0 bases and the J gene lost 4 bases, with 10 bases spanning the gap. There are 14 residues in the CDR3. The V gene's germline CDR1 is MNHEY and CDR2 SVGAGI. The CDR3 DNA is TGTGCCAGCAGTTACTCGACTGCCAGATACGAGCAGTACTTC. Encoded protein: CASSYSTARYEQYF.

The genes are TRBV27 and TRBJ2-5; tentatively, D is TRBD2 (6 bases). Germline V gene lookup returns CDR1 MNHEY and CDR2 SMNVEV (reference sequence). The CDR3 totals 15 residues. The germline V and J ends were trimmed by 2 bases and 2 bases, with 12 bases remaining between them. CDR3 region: CASSLAGRQQETQYF. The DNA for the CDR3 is TGTGCCAGCAGTTTAGCGGGACGACAACAAGAGACCCAGTACTTC.

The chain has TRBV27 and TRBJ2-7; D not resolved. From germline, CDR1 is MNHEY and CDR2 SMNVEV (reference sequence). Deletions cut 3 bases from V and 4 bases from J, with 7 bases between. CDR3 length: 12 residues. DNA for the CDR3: TGTGCCAGCAGTTTGACGGGTTACGAGCAGTACTTC. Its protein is CASSLTGYEQYF.

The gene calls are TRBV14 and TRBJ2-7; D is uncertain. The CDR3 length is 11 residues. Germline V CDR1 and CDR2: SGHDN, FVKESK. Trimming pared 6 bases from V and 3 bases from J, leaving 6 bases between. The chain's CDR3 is CASSLNYEQYF. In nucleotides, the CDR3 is TGTGCCAGCAGTCTTAACTACGAGCAGTACTTC.

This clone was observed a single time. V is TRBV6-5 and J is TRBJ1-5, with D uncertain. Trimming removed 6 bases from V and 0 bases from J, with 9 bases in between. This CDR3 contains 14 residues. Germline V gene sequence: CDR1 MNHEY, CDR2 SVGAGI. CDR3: CASSLGSSNQPQHF. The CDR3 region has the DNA TGTGCCAGCAGCCTTGGGAGTAGCAATCAGCCCCAGCATTTT.

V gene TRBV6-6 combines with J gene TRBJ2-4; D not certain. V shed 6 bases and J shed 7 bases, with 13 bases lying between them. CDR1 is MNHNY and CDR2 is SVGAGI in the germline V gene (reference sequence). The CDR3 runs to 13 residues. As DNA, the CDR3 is TGTGCCAGCAGACCCGGGTCGATTAACATTCAGTACTTC. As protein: CASRPGSINIQYF.